What follows are 3 T cell receptor beta chains derived from one specimen sequenced in a study of shared clonotypes between healthy human individuals (dated by TCRdb to 2020 to 2022). The library was generated by the immunoSEQ multiplex PCR assay. Held by TCRdb, this immuneACCESS table contains in-frame sequences only and omits some clones. Under half of the omission traces to an unresolved V gene where checked; the cause of the rest is unknown. The sample table holds about 490,000 clones, of which approximately 84% were seen once. The top ten clonotypes cover 12% of the sample. The sequencing sample was made of PBMCs. These receptors all stem from a woman aged 40-49 years in good health. Some clones in this sample may be carry-over from other donors' samples.

A few counts support this clone. The same CDR3 can be traced to other DNA sequences in this sample. The gene calls are TRBV14 and TRBJ2-7; D remains ambiguous. This CDR3 comprises 13 residues. Trimming cost V 1 base and J 0 bases, with 4 bases left between them. Germline V gives CDR1 SGHDN, CDR2 FVKESK. As DNA, the CDR3 is TGTGCCAGCAGCCAAGGTAACTCCTACGAGCAGTACTTC. This translates into CASSQGNSYEQYF. The full variable domain, in which reference TRBV14 and TRBJ2-7 provide the parts outside the CDR3, is EAGVTQFPSHSVIEKGQTVTLRCDPISGHDNLYWYRRVMGKEIKFLLHFVKESKQDESGMPNNRFLAERTGGTYSTLKVQPAELEDSGVYFCASSQGNSYEQYFGPGTRLTVT.

To note about this clone: A far larger clone lies a single base away; this is likely a read error. The CDR3 does not close with the conserved phenylalanine or tryptophan, likely indicating a read error. The rearrangement links TRBV30 to TRBJ2-7; TRBD2 agrees at 13 bases. There are 20 residues in the CDR3. The ends lost 1 base at V and 2 bases at J; junction bases unmatched: 17. Germline CDR1 reads GTSNPN; CDR2 reads SVGIG (reference sequence). The CDR3 nucleotides read TGTGCCTGGAGTGCCGCTGCAGGGTGGGGACTAGCGGGAATAACCTACGAGCAGTACCTC. This translates into CAWSAAAGWGLAGITYEQYL.

This clone occurred many times. In nucleotides, the CDR3 is TGTGCCAGCAGCTCGCCTTGGGTAGCTAGCTCCTACAATGAGCAGTTCTTC. Encoded protein: CASSSPWVASSYNEQFF. This rearrangement joins TRBV7-8 to TRBJ2-1; D gene uncertain. The CDR3 contains 17 residues. Germline CDR1 reads SGHVS; CDR2 reads FQNEAQ. The V end lost 4 bases, the J end lost 0 bases, and 16 bases lay between the germline ends.